These 7 T cell receptor beta chains were all obtained from the same sample, sequenced in a study of beta chain features in type 1 diabetes. Study-wide results and limits: All four CD4+ subsets of Type 1 diabetes patients contained TCRB CDR3s that were moderately but significantly shorter.

Antigen specificity for these receptors is unknown. Since all of the isolated RNA was reverse transcribed, expressed TCRB transcripts were what got sequenced. Repertoires were generated with immunoSEQ multiplex PCR, while TCRdb's copy carries only in-frame clones and drops some. The repertoire holds a few hundred thousand clones, with about 14% as singletons. Sequenced input: naive CD4+ T cells from blood. The receptor source for this set is a woman aged 18-29 years with type 1 diabetes.

This clone has a handful of counts. The genes are TRBV6-5 and TRBJ2-3; 9 positions match TRBD2. Trimming cost V 6 bases and J 14 bases; bases outside gene matches: 6. This CDR3 comprises 11 residues. Germline CDR1 reads MNHEY; CDR2 reads SVGAGI. The CDR3 here is CASRLAGIPYF. CDR3 nucleotide sequence: TGTGCCAGCAGGCTAGCGGGAATTCCGTATTTT.

A remark on this clone: This CDR3 is also generated by other DNA sequences in the sample. The rearrangement joins TRBV18 to TRBJ2-2; D remains unclear. The germline CDR1 and CDR2 sequences are KGHSH and LQKENI. Trimming removed 3 bases from V and 3 bases from J, with 5 bases in between. This CDR3 is built from 13 residues. CDR3 residues: CASSPRDTGELFF. DNA for the CDR3: TGTGCCAGCTCACCTCGTGACACCGGGGAGCTGTTTTTT.

The rearrangement uses TRBV30 and TRBJ2-5, with 9 bases lining up with TRBD1. The junction had 3 bases not matched to a gene; V was cut back by 3 bases and J by 4 bases. The germline CDR1 and CDR2 sequences are GTSNPN and SVGIG (reference sequence). The CDR3 spans 13 residues. The CDR3 reads CAWSLDRGETQYF. The CDR3 nucleotides are TGTGCCTGGAGCCTGGACAGGGGAGAGACCCAGTACTTC.

This clone has only a few counts. The chain couples TRBV30 to TRBJ2-3; 8 bases are shared with TRBD2. Trimming cost V 8 bases and J 2 bases; bases outside gene matches: 6. CDR1 and CDR2 from the germline V gene are GTSNPN and SVGIG (reference sequence). The CDR3 spans 13 residues. As DNA, the CDR3 is TGTGCCCTAGCGGGTCCGTCCACAGATACGCAGTATTTT. Translated: CALAGPSTDTQYF. The full variable domain, completed using reference TRBV30 and TRBJ2-3, is SQTIHQWPATLVQPVGSPLSLECTVEGTSNPNLYWYRQAAGRGLQLLFYSVGIGQISSEVPQNLSASRPQDRQFILSSKKLLLSDSGFYLCALAGPSTDTQYFGPGTRLTVL.

The V call is TRBV5-1, the J call TRBJ2-7; TRBD1 matches 7 bases. CDR3 length: 21 residues. The J segment lost 0 bases and the V segment lost 3 bases, leaving 24 bases of the junction unmatched. CDR1 and CDR2 (germline): SGHRS, YFSETQ. The CDR3 DNA reads TGCGCCAGCAGCTCCAAAGAAAGGACAGGAATGTCCTATCATATCTCCTACGAGCAGTACTTC. Protein sequence: CASSSKERTGMSYHISYEQYF.

This chain links TRBV19 with TRBJ2-7; TRBD1 is a possible D gene (6 bases). Germline assignment: CDR1 LNHDA and CDR2 SQIVND (reference sequence). The V and J ends lost 5 bases and 4 bases respectively, with 15 bases between them. The CDR3 is 14 residues long. In DNA, the CDR3 is TGTGCCAGTAGTCCTGGGACAACGCTTTACGAGCAGTACTTC. Residues: CASSPGTTLYEQYF.

This clone turned up a few times. The chain couples TRBV7-9 to TRBJ1-3, with TRBD1 identical over 9 bases. V gave up 4 bases and J gave up 3 bases; unmatched junction bases: 7. This CDR3 comprises 16 residues. CDR1 is SEHNR and CDR2 is FQNEAQ in the germline V gene (reference sequence). The CDR3 coding sequence is TGTGCCAGCAGCTCCGGGACAGGGTTGTTTGGAAACACCATATATTTT. Translated, it gives CASSSGTGLFGNTIYF. Based on the CDR3 plus reference TRBV7-9 and TRBJ1-3, the full variable domain is DTGVSQNPRHKITKRGQNVTFRCDPISEHNRLYWYRQTLGQGPEFLTYFQNEAQLEKSRLLSDRFSAERPKGSFSTLEIQRTEQGDSAMYLCASSSGTGLFGNTIYFGEGSWLTVV.